These 32 T cell receptor beta chains were all obtained from the same sample, sequenced in a study of shared clonotypes between healthy human individuals. Data came from immunoSEQ multiplex PCR; TCRdb stores just in-frame clones and leaves some out. Of more than 2,000,000 clones in the sample, just over 90% were seen once. Sequencing was performed on naive CD4+ T cells from PBMCs. The sample's subset: CD45RA+ positively selected. All receptors come from a man aged 18-30 years in good health. Some clones in this sample may be carry-over from other donors' samples.

The V gene is TRBV11-3, the J gene TRBJ2-3; TRBD1 is a possible D gene (6 bases). Germline CDR1 SGHNT, CDR2 YENEEA. There are 14 residues in the CDR3. The germline V and J ends were trimmed by 1 base and 2 bases, with 7 bases remaining between them. CDR3: CASSLGQVTDTQYF. For the CDR3, the DNA is TGTGCCAGCAGCTTAGGACAGGTCACAGATACGCAGTATTTT.

To note about this clone: At one boundary the junction diverges from the germline segment, which might be a read error. This chain joins TRBV7-2 and TRBJ2-4; D is unclear. CDR1 and CDR2 (germline): SGHTA, FQGNSA. The CDR3 is made up of 16 amino acids. CDR3 DNA: TGTGCCAGCAGCGTAGCCGGGTCGACGGCCAAAAACATTCAGTACTTC. This codes for CASSVAGSTAKNIQYF.

The CDR3 here is CASSPEGANTGELFF. For the CDR3, the DNA is TGTGCCAGCAGCCCCGAGGGTGCGAACACCGGGGAGCTGTTTTTT. The chain carries TRBV7-3 and TRBJ2-2, with D tentatively TRBD2 (5 bases). The CDR3 totals 15 residues. Germline loops: CDR1 SGHTA, CDR2 FQGTGA. Trimming cost V 5 bases and J 0 bases, with 10 bases left between them. Supplemented by reference TRBV7-3 and TRBJ2-2, the full variable domain reads GAGVSQTPSNKVTEKGKYVELRCDPISGHTALYWYRQSLGQGPEFLIYFQGTGAADDSGLPNDRFFAVRPEGSVSTLKIQRTERGDSAVYLCASSPEGANTGELFFGEGSRLTVL.

For this clone: The CDR3 end shows no conserved phenylalanine or tryptophan, and so a read error is likely. The DNA is left out, because the CDR3 cannot be placed on it with certainty; the CDR3 is given as TCRdb lists it. The chain carries TRBV6-1 and TRBJ2-7; the table's D call of TRBD2 was not tested on the DNA. The CDR3 sequence runs 13 residues, both termini included. Germline CDR1 MNHNS, CDR2 SASEGT. The chain's CDR3 is CASRDTGGLAGGI.

The chain carries TRBV15 and TRBJ2-1, with 9 bases matching TRBD2. Germline V gene sequence: CDR1 LNHNV, CDR2 YYDKDF (reference sequence). The trim removed 3 bases at V and 13 bases at J, leaving 4 bases unmatched. CDR3 length: 12 amino acids. CDR3 in DNA: TGTGCCACCAGCAGGTTAGCGGGAGCACAGTTCTTC. Amino acids: CATSRLAGAQFF.

This clone came up a few times. This rearrangement joins TRBV19 to TRBJ1-2; no firm D call. V lost 10 bases and J lost 4, with 10 bases in between. The CDR3 runs to 11 residues. The germline CDR1 and CDR2 sequences are LNHDA and SQIVND (reference sequence). In nucleotides, the CDR3 is TGTGCCACCTTCAGTCGCTATGGCTACACCTTC. It is translated as CATFSRYGYTF.

The CDR3 DNA reads TGTGTGACTGGGGCTAGCAGGGTCTACTACGAGCAGTACTTC. Translation gives CVTGASRVYYEQYF. This chain joins TRBV6-6 and TRBJ2-7; D possibly matches TRBD1 or TRBD2 (5 bases each). The CDR3 contains 14 residues. Germline assignment: CDR1 MNHNY and CDR2 SVGAGI (reference sequence).

V gene TRBV11-1 combines with J gene TRBJ2-2; 8 nucleotides agree with TRBD1. CDR1 and CDR2 from the germline V gene are SGHAT and FQDESV (reference sequence). The V segment lost 6 bases and the J segment 1 base; nucleotides outside the gene matches: 7. The CDR3 spans 16 residues. The CDR3 coding sequence is TGTGCCAGCAGGGGCAGGGGGCGGTGGAACACCGGGGAGCTGTTTTTT. Translated, it gives CASRGRGRWNTGELFF.

The chain employs TRBV5-4 and TRBJ2-4; TRBD1 agrees at 9 bases. The V gene's germline CDR1 is SGHNT and CDR2 YYREEE (reference sequence). The CDR3 sequence is 16 residues long. Unmatched junction bases numbered 9, after V lost 0 bases and J lost 8 bases. CDR3 nucleotide sequence: TGTGCCAGCAGCTTGGACAGGGGGCGCGGGCTGGACATTCAGTACTTC. Translated, it gives CASSLDRGRGLDIQYF. Filled out from reference TRBV5-4 and TRBJ2-4, the complete variable domain reads ETGVTQSPTHLIKTRGQQVTLRCSSQSGHNTVSWYQQALGQGPQFIFQYYREEENGRGNFPPRFSGLQFPNYSSELNVNALELDDSALYLCASSLDRGRGLDIQYFGAGTRLSVL.

The chain has TRBV11-2 and TRBJ2-5, with D tentatively TRBD1 or TRBD2 (5 bases each). The CDR3 loop spans 15 amino acids. CDR1 is SGHAT, CDR2 FQNNGV, per germline. V was trimmed by 6 bases and J by 3 bases, leaving 17 bases between them. CDR3 bases: TGTGCCAGCAGACACCTCGGGGCGGAGGAAGAGACCCAGTACTTC. Its translation is CASRHLGAEEETQYF.

The chain carries TRBV27 and TRBJ2-5; 8 nucleotides align to TRBD1. This CDR3 is 16 amino acids long. J lost 4 bases, V lost 0 bases, and 7 bases had no gene match. Germline loops: CDR1 MNHEY, CDR2 SMNVEV (reference sequence). The CDR3 sequence is CASSLSATGVGETQYF. The CDR3 region has the DNA TGTGCCAGCAGTTTATCGGCGACAGGGGTCGGAGAGACCCAGTACTTC.

The CDR3 spells CASSTRAGGGTDTQYF. CDR3 nucleotides: TGTGCCAGCAGCACAAGAGCGGGGGGGGGCACAGATACGCAGTATTTT. The V call is TRBV9, the J call TRBJ2-3; 10 nucleotides align to TRBD2. Trimming cost V 4 bases and J 1 base; bases outside gene matches: 6. Germline V CDR1 and CDR2: SGDLS, YYNGEE. This CDR3 contains 16 residues. Full variable domain (rest looked up from reference TRBV9 and TRBJ2-3): DSGVTQTPKHLITATGQRVTLRCSPRSGDLSVYWYQQSLDQGLQFLIQYYNGEERAKGNILERFSAQQFPDLHSELNLSSLELGDSALYFCASSTRAGGGTDTQYFGPGTRLTVL.

Only one count was recorded for this clone. The chain links TRBV2 to TRBJ2-7; 7 positions agree with TRBD2. V trimming: 4 bases; J trimming: 2 bases; junction bases outside the gene matches: 5. Germline CDR1 and CDR2: SNHLY and FYNNEI. CDR3 length: 14 amino acids. The CDR3: CASSVLAATYEQYF. CDR3 nucleotide sequence: TGTGCCAGCAGTGTGCTAGCGGCAACCTACGAGCAGTACTTC.

This clone was seen a single time. The identical CDR3 is also encoded by other nucleotide sequences in the sample. CDR3 DNA: TGCAGTGCTAGGGAGGCAGATACGCAGTATTTT. Translating it yields CSAREADTQYF. The chain uses TRBV20-1 and TRBJ2-3; D possibly corresponds to TRBD2 (5 bases). The V gene's germline CDR1 is DFQATT and CDR2 SNEGSKA (reference sequence). CDR3 size: 11 residues. V was trimmed by 3 bases and J by 4 bases, leaving 5 bases between them.

J is TRBJ2-2 and V is TRBV30; no clear D. Deletions cut 7 bases from V and 6 bases from J, with 9 bases between. CDR1 and CDR2 (germline): GTSNPN, SVGIG (reference sequence). The CDR3 has 11 amino acids. The CDR3 coding sequence is TGTGCCTCCTTAAGGCCCGGGGAGCTGTTTTTT. This encodes CASLRPGELFF.

CDR3 bases: TGTGCCAGCACTCCGAAGGGAGGGCAGGGTGAAGCTTTCTTT. Encoded protein: CASTPKGGQGEAFF. The rearrangement joins TRBV27 to TRBJ1-1, with D possibly TRBD1 on 5 matching bases. This CDR3 is built from 14 residues. Per the germline V gene, CDR1 is MNHEY and CDR2 is SMNVEV (reference sequence). Trimming took off 7 bases at V and 7 bases at J, with 19 bases between the two ends.

About this clone: Distinct nucleotide sequences in the sample also encode this CDR3. The gene calls are TRBV7-9 and TRBJ1-2; D is possibly TRBD1 (5 bases). Germline lookup yields CDR1 SEHNR and CDR2 FQNEAQ (reference sequence). Trimming took 3 bases from V and 7 from J, leaving 12 bases between them. This CDR3 is 13 amino acids long. CDR3 region: CASSFGQGGGYTF. The DNA of the CDR3 is TGTGCCAGCAGCTTCGGACAAGGCGGTGGCTACACCTTC.

J is TRBJ2-2 and V is TRBV5-4; the match to TRBD1 covers 9 bases. This CDR3 spans 16 amino acids. CDR1 is SGHNT, CDR2 YYREEE, per germline (reference sequence). V lost 3 bases and J lost 1; bases outside the gene matches: 4. The CDR3 reads CASSSKGQGNTGELFF. The CDR3 bases are TGTGCCAGCAGCTCGAAGGGACAGGGGAACACCGGGGAGCTGTTTTTT.

The genes are TRBV6-5 and TRBJ2-1; possibly TRBD2 for D (6 bases). Germline CDR1 is MNHEY and CDR2 is SVGAGI. V lost 5 bases and J 4 bases, leaving 15 bases between the germline ends. This CDR3 is 15 amino acids long. CDR3 region: CASSPRGNGYNEQFF. CDR3 DNA: TGTGCCAGCAGTCCCCGCGGGAATGGGTACAATGAGCAGTTCTTC.

The count of this clone is one. The J gene is TRBJ2-5, the V gene TRBV5-6; TRBD1 matches at 10 bases. The CDR3 has 17 amino acids. Losses at the gene ends were 4 bases for V and 2 bases for J; bases not matched to a gene: 11. Germline V gene sequence: CDR1 SGHDT, CDR2 YYEEEE. CDR3 nucleotide sequence: TGTGCCAGCAGCCCATTAACCGGGACAGGGGTACAAGAGACCCAGTACTTC. Translating it yields CASSPLTGTGVQETQYF. Combining the CDR3 with reference TRBV5-6 and TRBJ2-5 gives the whole variable domain DAGVTQSPTHLIKTRGQQVTLRCSPKSGHDTVSWYQQALGQGPQFIFQYYEEEERQRGNFPDRFSGHQFPNYSSELNVNALLLGDSALYLCASSPLTGTGVQETQYFGPGTRLLVL.

The V call is TRBV5-6, the J call TRBJ1-4; no firm D call. Per the germline V gene, CDR1 is SGHDT and CDR2 is YYEEEE. Trimming cost V 2 bases and J 8 bases, with 13 bases left between them. The CDR3 totals 14 residues. CDR3 sequence (DNA): TGTGCCAGCAGCTTAGGCCTGGGAACCGAAAAACTGTTTTTT. It encodes CASSLGLGTEKLFF.

The CDR3 here is CASSQESLAGVLYEQYF. The DNA for the CDR3 is TGCGCCAGCAGCCAAGAATCCCTAGCGGGAGTTCTTTACGAGCAGTACTTC. The rearrangement links TRBV4-1 to TRBJ2-7, with 10 bases matching TRBD2. The CDR3 sequence is 17 residues long. Germline V lookup: CDR1 MGHRA, CDR2 YSYEKL. V lost 0 bases, J lost 4 bases, and 9 bases stayed unmatched.

The rearrangement uses TRBV29-1 and TRBJ2-3, with unresolved D. This CDR3 comprises 12 residues. The V end was cut by 2 bases, the J end by 5 bases, with 8 bases between. Per the germline V gene, CDR1 is SQVTM and CDR2 is ANQGSEA. The CDR3 nucleotides are TGCAGCGTTGAAAAAACTGAAGATACGCAGTATTTT. Residues: CSVEKTEDTQYF.

The rearrangement links TRBV4-2 to TRBJ2-2; 10 nucleotides match TRBD2. The CDR3 runs 16 residues. The ends lost 1 base at V and 1 base at J; junction bases unmatched: 0. Germline V gene sequence: CDR1 LGHNA, CDR2 YNFKEQ. The CDR3: CASSQGTSGNTGELFF. CDR3 DNA sequence: TGTGCCAGCAGCCAAGGGACTAGCGGGAACACCGGGGAGCTGTTTTTT.

The chain recombines TRBV9 with TRBJ2-1; 8 bases are shared with TRBD2. CDR1 and CDR2 from the germline V gene are SGDLS and YYNGEE. V lost 4 bases, J lost 0 bases, and 6 bases stayed unmatched. The CDR3 runs to 16 residues. Here the CDR3 DNA reads TGTGCCAGCAGCTCTCGCGGGAGGACCTCCTACAATGAGCAGTTCTTC. Its protein is CASSSRGRTSYNEQFF.

The chain recombines TRBV5-1 with TRBJ2-7; possible D gene TRBD1, 6 bases. The CDR3 sequence is 13 residues long. The ends were cut back, 5 bases at V and 6 bases at J, with 15 bases in the middle. Germline-derived CDR1 and CDR2 are SGHRS and YFSETQ. CDR3 in amino acids: CASSFPGQVEQYF. The CDR3 DNA reads TGCGCCAGCAGTTTCCCGGGACAAGTCGAGCAGTACTTC.

The chain has TRBV11-2 and TRBJ2-2; D might be TRBD1 (6 bases). Germline V gene lookup returns CDR1 SGHAT and CDR2 FQNNGV. The CDR3 is made up of 15 amino acids. Trimming stripped 1 base from V and 6 bases from J, with 12 bases between. The CDR3 coding sequence is TGTGCCAGCAGCTTAGTCATTTCAGGGGCCGGGGAGCTGTTTTTT. It codes for CASSLVISGAGELFF.

V and J are TRBV28 and TRBJ2-3; D may be TRBD1 or TRBD2 (5 bases each). Trimming pared 2 bases from V and 11 bases from J, leaving 20 bases between. This CDR3 is built from 15 residues. Germline values: CDR1 MDHEN, CDR2 SYDVKM. CDR3 sequence (DNA): TGTGCCAGCAGTTTACGCAGGGACCCGACCAACGAGCAGTATTTT. Protein product: CASSLRRDPTNEQYF.

This rearrangement joins TRBV19 to TRBJ1-2; 8 nucleotides line up with TRBD1. V shed 7 bases, J shed 4 bases, and the junction held 8 bases outside the gene matches. The germline CDR1 and CDR2 sequences are LNHDA and SQIVND (reference sequence). The CDR3 sequence is 14 residues long. CDR3 region: CASTRSGTGYGYTF. For the CDR3, the DNA is TGTGCCAGTACCCGATCCGGGACAGGCTATGGCTACACCTTC.

As to this clone: At one end the junction does not follow the germline gene, possibly because of a read error. This chain uses TRBV6-1 with TRBJ1-2; D is unclear. The length of the CDR3 is 13 residues. Germline V gives CDR1 MNHNS, CDR2 SASEGT. The CDR3 nucleotides read TGTGCCAGCAGTCAAGCAGTTGACTATGGCTACACCTTC. Translating gives CASSQAVDYGYTF.

The chain employs TRBV6-5 and TRBJ2-3; no firm D call. Trimming left V 6 bases short and J 2 bases short, with 12 bases between. The V gene's germline CDR1 is MNHEY and CDR2 SVGAGI. The CDR3 runs to 14 residues. CDR3 sequence (DNA): TGTGCCAGCAGGTACGGCACTACCACAGATACGCAGTATTTT. Protein: CASRYGTTTDTQYF.

Comments on this clone: Other DNA sequences within the sample encode an identical CDR3. The rearrangement uses TRBV28 and TRBJ2-7; D is ambiguous. The CDR3 runs to 11 residues. The V gene's germline CDR1 is MDHEN and CDR2 SYDVKM. V was clipped by 5 bases and J by 4 bases, with 6 bases between them. CDR3 region: CASSNLYEQYF. CDR3 bases: TGTGCCAGCAGTAATCTTTACGAGCAGTACTTC. Drawing the rest from reference TRBV28 and TRBJ2-7, the complete variable domain is DVKVTQSSRYLVKRTGEKVFLECVQDMDHENMFWYRQDPGLGLRLIYFSYDVKMKEKGDIPEGYSVSREKKERFSLILESASTNQTSMYLCASSNLYEQYFGPGTRLTVT.